These T cell receptor beta chains were read from a single sample in a study of cytomegalovirus exposure and HLA in healthy donors. Assay used: immunoSEQ multiplex PCR; TCRdb lists only in-frame clones, some missing. The table lists around 60,000 clones, approximately 95% of them singletons. The source material was PBMCs. Receptors were obtained from a woman aged 18 to 35 in good health and CMV-seronegative. Each CDR3 is given with its conserved first and last residue. Each record gives: CDR3 protein, CDR3 DNA, V gene, J gene, D gene, clone size. D genes are given only for firm matches. Clone sizes are given selectively: once, few, many, or a class where the clone is expanded.

CDR3 protein: CASSIPSREIYGYTF
CDR3 DNA: TGTGCCAGTAGTATTCCCTCCCGGGAAATCTATGGCTACACCTTC
V gene: TRBV19
J gene: TRBJ1-2
D gene: -
clone size: -

CDR3 protein: CASSWGPGLAGTEQYF
CDR3 DNA: TGTGCCAGCAGCTGGGGGCCCGGACTAGCGGGGACGGAGCAGTACTTC
V gene: TRBV5-4
J gene: TRBJ2-7
D gene: TRBD2
clone size: -

CDR3 protein: CSVAPLYRGGGYTF
CDR3 DNA: TGCAGCGTTGCCCCTCTCTACAGGGGAGGTGGCTACACCTTC
V gene: TRBV29-1
J gene: TRBJ1-2
D gene: TRBD1
clone size: -

CDR3 protein: CASSLRGGGNTIYF
CDR3 DNA: TGTGCCAGCAGTTTACGCGGGGGTGGAAACACCATATATTTT
V gene: TRBV28
J gene: TRBJ1-3
D gene: -
clone size: -

CDR3 protein: CASSPELGRSYGYTF
CDR3 DNA: TGTGCCAGCAGCCCCGAGTTGGGCAGATCATATGGCTACACCTTC
V gene: TRBV5-4
J gene: TRBJ1-2
D gene: -
clone size: -

CDR3 protein: CASSFVPGWTGELFF
CDR3 DNA: TGTGCCAGCAGTTTTGTCCCCGGGTGGACCGGGGAGCTGTTTTTT
V gene: TRBV27
J gene: TRBJ2-2
D gene: -
clone size: once

CDR3 protein: CASSPGQRGGYTF
CDR3 DNA: TGTGCCAGCAGCCCAGGACAGAGGGGTGGCTACACCTTC
V gene: TRBV5-8
J gene: TRBJ1-2
D gene: -
clone size: -

CDR3 protein: CASAAQANQPQHF
CDR3 DNA: TGTGCCTCCGCCGCTCAGGCAAATCAGCCCCAGCATTTT
V gene: TRBV30
J gene: TRBJ1-5
D gene: -
clone size: -

CDR3 protein: CASSLRRAGGNTIYF
CDR3 DNA: TGTGCCAGCAGCTTGAGGAGGGCAGGGGGAAACACCATATATTTT
V gene: TRBV5-6
J gene: TRBJ1-3
D gene: -
clone size: -

CDR3 protein: CASSLTLARYRRPGTDTQYF
CDR3 DNA: TGCGCCAGCAGCTTAACTTTGGCACGGTACAGGCGACCGGGCACAGATACGCAGTATTTT
V gene: TRBV5-1
J gene: TRBJ2-3
D gene: -
clone size: -

CDR3 protein: CASSRHSGYEQYF
CDR3 DNA: TGTGCCAGCAGCCGGCATAGCGGCTACGAGCAGTACTTC
V gene: TRBV7-9
J gene: TRBJ2-7
D gene: -
clone size: once

CDR3 protein: CASSQAGGEQYF
CDR3 DNA: TGTGCCAGCAGCCAAGCAGGGGGCGAGCAGTACTTC
V gene: TRBV14
J gene: TRBJ2-7
D gene: TRBD1
clone size: -

CDR3 protein: CASSYRPLDKGTEAFF
CDR3 DNA: TGTGCCAGCAGTTACCGCCCCCTAGACAAGGGGACTGAAGCTTTCTTT
V gene: TRBV6-6
J gene: TRBJ1-1
D gene: -
clone size: once

CDR3 protein: CASRAGGLNTEAFF
CDR3 DNA: TGTGCCAGCAGGGCAGGGGGTCTGAACACTGAAGCTTTCTTT
V gene: TRBV27
J gene: TRBJ1-1
D gene: TRBD1
clone size: -

CDR3 protein: CASSLAGGAPYSNQPQHF
CDR3 DNA: TGTGCCAGCAGCTTAGCGGGCGGGGCTCCCTATAGCAATCAGCCCCAGCATTTT
V gene: TRBV7-2
J gene: TRBJ1-5
D gene: -
clone size: -

CDR3 protein: CASNWKAGHEQYF
CDR3 DNA: TGTGCCAGCAACTGGAAGGCAGGCCACGAGCAGTACTTC
V gene: TRBV11-2
J gene: TRBJ2-7
D gene: -
clone size: -

CDR3 protein: CASSFAGGSYNEQFF
CDR3 DNA: TGCGCCAGCAGCTTTGCGGGAGGGTCATACAATGAGCAGTTCTTC
V gene: TRBV5-1
J gene: TRBJ2-1
D gene: TRBD2
clone size: -

CDR3 protein: CASSLSAGRGQYGYTF
CDR3 DNA: TGTGCCAGCAGTTTATCGGCCGGCAGGGGACAATATGGCTACACCTTC
V gene: TRBV27
J gene: TRBJ1-2
D gene: -
clone size: -

CDR3 protein: CASSRRDRHEAFF
CDR3 DNA: TGCGCCAGCAGCCGCCGGGACAGACATGAAGCTTTCTTT
V gene: TRBV5-1
J gene: TRBJ1-1
D gene: TRBD1
clone size: -

CDR3 protein: CASSGTGTTNEKLFF
CDR3 DNA: TGTGCCAGCAGTGGAACAGGGACAACTAATGAAAAACTGTTTTTT
V gene: TRBV25-1
J gene: TRBJ1-4
D gene: -
clone size: -

CDR3 protein: CASSPRGGRGAFF
CDR3 DNA: TGTGCCAGCAGCCCTCGGGGAGGCCGGGGTGCTTTCTTT
V gene: TRBV7-6
J gene: TRBJ1-1
D gene: -
clone size: -

CDR3 protein: CASSPGERGPYEQYF
CDR3 DNA: TGCGCCAGCAGCCCAGGGGAGCGGGGGCCCTACGAGCAGTACTTC
V gene: TRBV5-1
J gene: TRBJ2-7
D gene: TRBD2
clone size: -

CDR3 protein: CATSTDRRTGWDTEAFF
CDR3 DNA: TGTGCCACCAGCACCGACCGACGGACAGGGTGGGACACTGAAGCTTTCTTT
V gene: TRBV15
J gene: TRBJ1-1
D gene: TRBD1
clone size: -

CDR3 protein: CASSPLSGNTIYF
CDR3 DNA: TGTGCCAGCAGCCCCCTCTCTGGAAACACCATATATTTT
V gene: TRBV7-9
J gene: TRBJ1-3
D gene: -
clone size: -

CDR3 protein: CASSDQGEETQYF
CDR3 DNA: TGTGCCAGCAGTGACCAGGGGGAAGAGACCCAGTACTTC
V gene: TRBV6-6
J gene: TRBJ2-5
D gene: TRBD1
clone size: -

CDR3 protein: CASSLRGEGTQYF
CDR3 DNA: TGTGCCAGCAGCTTAAGGGGTGAGGGTACGCAGTATTTT
V gene: TRBV7-3
J gene: TRBJ2-3
D gene: -
clone size: -

CDR3 protein: CASSPSGTTYEQYF
CDR3 DNA: TGTGCCAGCTCACCTAGCGGGACCACCTACGAGCAGTACTTC
V gene: TRBV18
J gene: TRBJ2-7
D gene: TRBD2
clone size: -

CDR3 protein: CATSTSREPYEQYF
CDR3 DNA: TGTGCCACCAGCACTTCCAGGGAACCCTACGAGCAGTACTTC
V gene: TRBV15
J gene: TRBJ2-7
D gene: -
clone size: few

CDR3 protein: CASSPPSSVGDTQYF
CDR3 DNA: TGTGCCAGCAGCCCCCCATCTAGCGTCGGAGATACGCAGTATTTT
V gene: TRBV13
J gene: TRBJ2-3
D gene: -
clone size: -

CDR3 protein: CASTSASTDTQYF
CDR3 DNA: TGTGCCAGCACTAGCGCCAGCACAGATACGCAGTATTTT
V gene: TRBV7-3
J gene: TRBJ2-3
D gene: -
clone size: -

CDR3 protein: CASRRTGPSYEQYF
CDR3 DNA: TGTGCCAGCAGACGTACAGGGCCCTCCTACGAGCAGTACTTC
V gene: TRBV27
J gene: TRBJ2-7
D gene: -
clone size: -

CDR3 protein: CASSLEGAGWETQYF
CDR3 DNA: TGTGCCAGCAGTTTAGAGGGGGCCGGGTGGGAGACCCAGTACTTC
V gene: TRBV27
J gene: TRBJ2-5
D gene: TRBD1
clone size: -

CDR3 protein: CASSYESTGGGEQFF
CDR3 DNA: TGTGCCAGCAGTTACGAATCGACAGGGGGGGGTGAGCAGTTCTTC
V gene: TRBV6-5
J gene: TRBJ2-1
D gene: TRBD1
clone size: -

CDR3 protein: CASSYKRETDTQYF
CDR3 DNA: TGTGCCAGCAGCTATAAGCGGGAGACAGATACGCAGTATTTT
V gene: TRBV7-2
J gene: TRBJ2-3
D gene: TRBD2
clone size: -

CDR3 protein: CSASRLYEQYF
CDR3 DNA: TGCAGTGCCTCTCGCCTGTACGAGCAGTACTTC
V gene: TRBV20-1
J gene: TRBJ2-7
D gene: -
clone size: -

CDR3 protein: CASNSDRIYGYTF
CDR3 DNA: TGTGCCAGCAACTCCGACAGGATCTATGGCTACACCTTC
V gene: TRBV5-5
J gene: TRBJ1-2
D gene: -
clone size: -

CDR3 protein: CASSYLAVYNEQFF
CDR3 DNA: TGTGCCAGCAGTTACTTAGCGGTTTACAATGAGCAGTTCTTC
V gene: TRBV28
J gene: TRBJ2-1
D gene: -
clone size: -

CDR3 protein: CASSLGVGSSGNTIYF
CDR3 DNA: TGTGCCAGCAGCTTAGGGGTCGGGAGCTCTGGAAACACCATATATTTT
V gene: TRBV7-9
J gene: TRBJ1-3
D gene: -
clone size: -

CDR3 protein: CATSRDRGRETQYF
CDR3 DNA: TGTGCCACCAGCAGAGACAGGGGGCGGGAGACCCAGTACTTC
V gene: TRBV15
J gene: TRBJ2-5
D gene: TRBD1
clone size: -